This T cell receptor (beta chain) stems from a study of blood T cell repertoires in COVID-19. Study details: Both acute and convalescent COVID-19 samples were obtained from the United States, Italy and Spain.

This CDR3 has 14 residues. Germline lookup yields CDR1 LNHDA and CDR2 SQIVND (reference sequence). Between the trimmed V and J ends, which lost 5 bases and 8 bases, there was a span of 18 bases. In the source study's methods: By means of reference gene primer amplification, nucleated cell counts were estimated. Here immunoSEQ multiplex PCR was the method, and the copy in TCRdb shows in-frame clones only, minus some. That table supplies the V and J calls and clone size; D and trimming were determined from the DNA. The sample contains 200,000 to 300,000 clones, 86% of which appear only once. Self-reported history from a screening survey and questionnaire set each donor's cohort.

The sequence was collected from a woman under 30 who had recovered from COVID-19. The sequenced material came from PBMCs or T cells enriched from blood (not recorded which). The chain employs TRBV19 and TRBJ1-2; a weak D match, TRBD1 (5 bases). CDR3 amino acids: CASSPGTPTAGYTF. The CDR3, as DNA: TGTGCCAGTAGTCCCGGGACTCCGACGGCCGGCTACACCTTC.